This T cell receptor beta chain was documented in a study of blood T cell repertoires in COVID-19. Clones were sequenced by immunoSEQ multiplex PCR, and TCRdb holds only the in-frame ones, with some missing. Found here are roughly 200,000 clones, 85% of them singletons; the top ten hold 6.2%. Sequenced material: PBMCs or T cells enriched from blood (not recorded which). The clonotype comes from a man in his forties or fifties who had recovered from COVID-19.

The CDR3 DNA reads TGTGCCAGCAGCTTAAAGCTAAGCTCCTACGAGCAGTACTTC. Its translation is CASSLKLSSYEQYF. This chain connects TRBV7-2 to TRBJ2-7; no clear D gene. With 2 bases removed from V and 0 bases from J, the gap between germline ends came to 8 bases. This CDR3 comprises 14 residues. Germline-derived CDR1 and CDR2 are SGHTA and FQGNSA.